Included here is one TCR beta chain sequence, with context. The antigen is not known. Other DNA sequences in this specimen translate into the identical CDR3. This sample stems from a study of cytomegalovirus exposure and HLA in healthy donors. This CDR3 is built from 18 residues. CDR1 and CDR2 from the germline V gene are SNHLY and FYNNEI. V was pared by 0 bases and J by 7 bases, with 10 bases of the junction left unmatched. The PCR used 60 Vbeta and 13 Jbeta primers. Clones were read by immunoSEQ multiplex PCR, and TCRdb kept only the in-frame ones, dropping some. Among about 190,000 clones listed, around three quarters were seen once. Notes on the study in general: Per a later analysis, 18,000 or so TCR beta sequences showed association with HLA alleles at 0.05 false discovery rate. Presence/absence comparisons presumed near-even sequencing depth among donors.

Sequences were obtained from PBMCs. This rearrangement joins TRBV2 to TRBJ1-4; 11 nucleotides agree with TRBD1. The sequence was collected from a woman aged 25 to 39 in good health and CMV-seronegative. CDR3 in DNA: TGTGCCAGCAGTGAAGCGCTTCTAGGGACAGGGGGGGGTGAAAAACTGTTTTTT. This codes for CASSEALLGTGGGEKLFF.